A single T cell receptor beta chain is shown here with its context. This specimen comes from a study of T cell clonotyping in hematopoietic cell transplantation. Repertoires were generated with immunoSEQ multiplex PCR, while TCRdb's copy carries only in-frame clones and drops some. Of more than 2,000 clones in the sample, around 79% were seen once. Trimming at V came to 5 bases and at J to 7 bases, leaving 7 bases not matched to a gene. CDR3 length: 15 amino acids. CDR1 is MDHEN and CDR2 is SYDVKM in the germline V gene. The material was PBMCs, obtained 100 days after allogeneic stem cell transplant. The TCR comes from a male patient in his forties or fifties who had an allogeneic stem cell transplant from a related donor, so the T cells may come from the graft donor. Some clones in this sample may be carry-over from other donors' samples. This sequence joins TRBV28 and TRBJ1-5; the match to TRBD1 covers 11 bases. As DNA, the CDR3 is TGTGCCAGCAGTGGAGCCGGGACAGGGGGACAGCCCCAGCATTTT. Its protein is CASSGAGTGGQPQHF.